This T cell receptor (beta chain) originates from a study of blood T cell repertoires in COVID-19. Study at large: Acute-phase and convalescent COVID-19 samples originated in the United States, Italy and Spain.

Original processing notes: Amplification with reference gene primers provided the estimates of nucleated cell counts. Clones were sequenced by immunoSEQ multiplex PCR, and TCRdb holds only the in-frame ones, with some missing. V, J and clone size are taken as reported in that table, and D and trimming were inferred from the DNA itself. The sample carries 110,000 to 150,000 clones, 70% to 90% recorded once. Turning to this clone: Relative to the germline gene, one junction end is altered; a read error may explain this.

This receptor was obtained from a woman aged 60-75 years with acute or convalescent COVID-19. The sample consisted of peripheral blood.

For the CDR3, the DNA is TGCGCCAGCAGCGAAGACCCACAGGGGGCAGGCACTGAAGCTTTCTTT. Translation: CASSEDPQGAGTEAFF. This chain links TRBV4-3 with TRBJ1-1, with TRBD1 identical over 9 bases. The CDR3 totals 16 residues. The germline gives CDR1 LGHNA, CDR2 YSLEER.